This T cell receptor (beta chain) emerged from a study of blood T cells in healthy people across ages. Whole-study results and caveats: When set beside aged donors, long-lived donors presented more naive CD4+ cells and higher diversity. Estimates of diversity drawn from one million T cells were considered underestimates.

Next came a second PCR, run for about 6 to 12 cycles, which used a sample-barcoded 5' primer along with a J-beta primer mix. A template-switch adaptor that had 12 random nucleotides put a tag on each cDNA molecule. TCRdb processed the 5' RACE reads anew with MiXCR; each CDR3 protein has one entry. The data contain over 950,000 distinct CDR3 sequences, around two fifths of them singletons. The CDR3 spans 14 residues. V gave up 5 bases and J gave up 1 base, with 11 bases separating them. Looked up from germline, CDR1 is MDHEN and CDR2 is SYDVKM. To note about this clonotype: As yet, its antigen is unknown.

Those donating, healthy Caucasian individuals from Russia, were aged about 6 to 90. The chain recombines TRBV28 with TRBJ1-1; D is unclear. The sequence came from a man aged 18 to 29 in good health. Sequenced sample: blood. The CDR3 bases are TGTGCCAGCAGTCCGCCCTGGGGGAACACTGAAGCTTTCTTT. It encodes CASSPPWGNTEAFF.